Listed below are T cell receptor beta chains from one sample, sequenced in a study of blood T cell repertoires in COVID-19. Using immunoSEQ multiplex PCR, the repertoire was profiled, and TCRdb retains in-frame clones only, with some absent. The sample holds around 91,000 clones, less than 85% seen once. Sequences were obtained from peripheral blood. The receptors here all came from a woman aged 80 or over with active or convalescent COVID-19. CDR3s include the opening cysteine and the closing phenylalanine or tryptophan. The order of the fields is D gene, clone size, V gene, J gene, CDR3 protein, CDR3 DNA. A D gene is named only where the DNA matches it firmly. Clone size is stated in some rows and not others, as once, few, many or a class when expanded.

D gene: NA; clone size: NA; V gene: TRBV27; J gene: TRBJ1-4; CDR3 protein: CASTRQGTTNEKLFF; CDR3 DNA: TGTGCCAGCACCCGTCAGGGGACGACTAATGAAAAACTGTTTTTT
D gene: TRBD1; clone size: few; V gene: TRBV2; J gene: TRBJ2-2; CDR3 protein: CASSEEGEAGGRTGELFF; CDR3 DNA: TGTGCCAGCAGTGAAGAGGGTGAGGCAGGGGGTCGCACCGGGGAGCTGTTTTTT
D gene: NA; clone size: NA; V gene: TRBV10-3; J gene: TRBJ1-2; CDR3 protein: CAISVDKNYGYTF; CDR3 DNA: TGTGCCATCAGTGTCGACAAGAACTATGGCTACACCTTC
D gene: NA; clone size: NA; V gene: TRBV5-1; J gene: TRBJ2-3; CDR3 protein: CASSLSTVGTQYF; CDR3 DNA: TGTGCCAGCAGCTTGAGCACGGTCGGTACGCAGTATTTT
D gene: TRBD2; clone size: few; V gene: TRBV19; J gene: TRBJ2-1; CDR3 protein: CASSTSGSKAPYNEQFF; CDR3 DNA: TGTGCCAGTAGTACCAGCGGGAGTAAAGCCCCCTACAATGAGCAGTTCTTC
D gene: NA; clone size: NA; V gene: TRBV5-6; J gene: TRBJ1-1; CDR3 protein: CASGLGGAMAFF; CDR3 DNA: TGTGCCAGCGGCCTCGGGGGGGCGATGGCTTTCTTT
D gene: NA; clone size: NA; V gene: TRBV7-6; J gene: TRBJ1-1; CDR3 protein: CASSPPESLNTEAFF; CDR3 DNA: TGTGCCAGCAGCCCCCCCGAGTCTCTGAACACTGAAGCTTTCTTT
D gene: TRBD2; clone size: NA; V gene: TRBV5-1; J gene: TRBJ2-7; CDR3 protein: CASSLALGGDEQYF; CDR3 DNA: TGTGCCAGCAGCTTGGCCTTGGGAGGGGACGAGCAGTACTTC
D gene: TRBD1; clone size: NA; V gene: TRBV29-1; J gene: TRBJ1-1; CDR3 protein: CSVERDRNTEAFF; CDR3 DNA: TGCAGCGTTGAAAGGGACAGGAACACTGAAGCTTTCTTT
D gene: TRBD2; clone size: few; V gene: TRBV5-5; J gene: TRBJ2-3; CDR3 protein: CASSVGLAGSTDTQYF; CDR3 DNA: TGTGCCAGCAGTGTGGGACTAGCGGGATCCACAGATACGCAGTATTTT
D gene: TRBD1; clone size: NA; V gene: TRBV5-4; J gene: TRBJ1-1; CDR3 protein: CASSNTGTGIRTEAFF; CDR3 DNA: TGTGCCAGCAGCAACACCGGGACAGGGATTAGGACTGAAGCTTTCTTT
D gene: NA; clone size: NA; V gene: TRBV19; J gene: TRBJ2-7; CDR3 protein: CASSIQGTTVYEQYF; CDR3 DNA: TGTGCCAGTAGTATTCAGGGGACAACCGTCTACGAGCAGTACTTC
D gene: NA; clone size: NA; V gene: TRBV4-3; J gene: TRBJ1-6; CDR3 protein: CASSPGETGGDSPLHF; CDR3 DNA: TGCGCCAGCAGCCCAGGGGAAACAGGAGGTGATTCACCCCTCCACTTT
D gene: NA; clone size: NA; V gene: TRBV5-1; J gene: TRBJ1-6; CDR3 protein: CASSLVSAGNSPLHF; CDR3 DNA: TGTGCCAGCAGCTTGGTGTCGGCAGGGAATTCACCCCTCCACTTT
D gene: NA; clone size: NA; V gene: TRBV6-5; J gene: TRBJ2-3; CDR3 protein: CASTRSGTDTQYF; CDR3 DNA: TGTGCCAGCACCCGATCGGGCACAGATACGCAGTATTTT
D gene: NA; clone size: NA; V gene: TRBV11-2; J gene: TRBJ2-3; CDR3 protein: CASSYTAASTDTQYF; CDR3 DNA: TGTGCCAGCAGCTACACGGCGGCATCCACAGATACGCAGTATTTT
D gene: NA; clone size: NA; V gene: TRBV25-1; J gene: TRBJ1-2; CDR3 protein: CASSPGLNYGYTF; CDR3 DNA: TGTGCCAGCAGCCCCGGGTTGAACTATGGCTACACCTTC
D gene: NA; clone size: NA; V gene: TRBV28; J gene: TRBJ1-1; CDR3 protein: CASSSTWGGRGNTEAFF; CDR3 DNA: TGTGCCAGCAGCTCAACGTGGGGCGGGCGGGGGAACACTGAAGCTTTCTTT
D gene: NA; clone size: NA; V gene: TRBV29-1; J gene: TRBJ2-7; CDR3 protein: CSVAARGNPYEQYF; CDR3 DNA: TGCAGCGTTGCTGCGCGGGGAAACCCCTACGAGCAGTACTTC
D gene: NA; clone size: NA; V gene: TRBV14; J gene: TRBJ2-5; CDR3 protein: CASSIGETQYF; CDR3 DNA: TGTGCCAGCAGCATAGGAGAAACCCAGTACTTC
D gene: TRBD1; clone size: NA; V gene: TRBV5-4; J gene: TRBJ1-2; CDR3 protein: CASSLRDRNYGYTF; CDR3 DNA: TGTGCCAGCAGCCTGAGGGACAGGAACTATGGCTACACCTTC
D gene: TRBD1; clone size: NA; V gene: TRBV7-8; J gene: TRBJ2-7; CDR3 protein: CASSPRQGQYEQYF; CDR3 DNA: TGTGCCAGCAGCCCGCGACAGGGACAGTACGAGCAGTACTTC
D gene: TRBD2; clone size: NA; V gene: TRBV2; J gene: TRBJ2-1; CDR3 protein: CASSYSPLAGVYNEQFF; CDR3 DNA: TGTGCCAGCAGCTATTCACCCCTAGCGGGAGTCTACAATGAGCAGTTCTTC
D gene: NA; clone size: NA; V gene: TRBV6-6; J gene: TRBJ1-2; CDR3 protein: CASSYSAGSRDGYTF; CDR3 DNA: TGTGCCAGCAGTTACTCTGCGGGGAGCAGGGATGGCTACACCTTC
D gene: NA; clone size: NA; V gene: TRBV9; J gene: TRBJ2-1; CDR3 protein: CASSVGPNSYNEQFF; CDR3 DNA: TGTGCCAGCAGCGTTGGGCCAAACTCCTACAATGAGCAGTTCTTC
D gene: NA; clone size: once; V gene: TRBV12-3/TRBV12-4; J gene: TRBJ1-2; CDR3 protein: CASSSSTGYGYTF; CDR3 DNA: NA
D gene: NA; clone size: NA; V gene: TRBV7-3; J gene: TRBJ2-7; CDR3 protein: CASSPYGTTTYEQYF; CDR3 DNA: TGTGCCAGCAGCCCCTACGGGACAACCACCTACGAGCAGTACTTC
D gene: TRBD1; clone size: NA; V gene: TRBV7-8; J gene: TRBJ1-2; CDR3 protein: CASSPRDRRNYGYTF; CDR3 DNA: TGTGCCAGCAGCCCCCGGGACAGGAGGAACTATGGCTACACCTTC
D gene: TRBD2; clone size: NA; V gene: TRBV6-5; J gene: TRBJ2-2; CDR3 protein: CASSSRGANTGELFF; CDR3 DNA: TGTGCCAGCAGTTCGCGGGGGGCGAACACCGGGGAGCTGTTTTTT
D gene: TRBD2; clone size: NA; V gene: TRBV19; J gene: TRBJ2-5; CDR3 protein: CASSFQGTSGMETQYF; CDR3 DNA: TGTGCCAGTAGTTTTCAAGGGACTAGCGGGATGGAGACCCAGTACTTC
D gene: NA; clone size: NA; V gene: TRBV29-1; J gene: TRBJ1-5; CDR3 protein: CSVEAGSNQPQHF; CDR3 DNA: TGCAGCGTTGAAGCAGGGAGCAATCAGCCCCAGCATTTT
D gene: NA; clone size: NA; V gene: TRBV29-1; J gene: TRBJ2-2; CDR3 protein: CSALAGANTGELFF; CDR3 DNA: TGCAGCGCCCTTGCTGGAGCCAACACCGGGGAGCTGTTTTTT
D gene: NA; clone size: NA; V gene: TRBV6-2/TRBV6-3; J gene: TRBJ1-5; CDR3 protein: CASRPTGLSNQPQHF; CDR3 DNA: TGTGCCAGCCGCCCTACAGGGCTTAGCAATCAGCCCCAGCATTTT
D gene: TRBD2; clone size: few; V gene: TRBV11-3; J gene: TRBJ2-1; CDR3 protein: CASSRGLAGGLGEQFF; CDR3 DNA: TGTGCCAGCAGCAGGGGACTAGCGGGAGGTTTGGGTGAGCAGTTCTTC
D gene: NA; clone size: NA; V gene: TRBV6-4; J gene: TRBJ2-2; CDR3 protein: CASSVWAEGNTGELFF; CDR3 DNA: TGTGCCAGCAGTGTATGGGCGGAGGGGAACACCGGGGAGCTGTTTTTT
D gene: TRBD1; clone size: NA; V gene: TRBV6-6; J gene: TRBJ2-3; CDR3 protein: CASRDRDTQYF; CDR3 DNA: TGTGCCAGCAGGGACAGGGATACGCAGTATTTT
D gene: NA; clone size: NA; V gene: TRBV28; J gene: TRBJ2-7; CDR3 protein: CASSSVHREPSYEQYF; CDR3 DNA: TGTGCCAGCAGTTCCGTGCACAGGGAGCCCTCCTACGAGCAGTACTTC